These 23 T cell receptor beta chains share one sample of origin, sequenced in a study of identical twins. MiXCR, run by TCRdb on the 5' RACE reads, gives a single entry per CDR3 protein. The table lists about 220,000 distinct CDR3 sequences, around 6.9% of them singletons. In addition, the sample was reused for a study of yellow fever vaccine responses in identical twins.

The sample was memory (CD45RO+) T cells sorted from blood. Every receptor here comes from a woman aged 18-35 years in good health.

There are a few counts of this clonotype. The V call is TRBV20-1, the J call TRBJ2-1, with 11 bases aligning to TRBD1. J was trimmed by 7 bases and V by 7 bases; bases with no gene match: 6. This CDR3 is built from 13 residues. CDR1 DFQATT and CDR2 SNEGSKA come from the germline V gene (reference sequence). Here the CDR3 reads CSVVGQGGNEQFF. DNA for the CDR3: TGCAGTGTTGTGGGACAGGGGGGGAATGAGCAGTTCTTC.

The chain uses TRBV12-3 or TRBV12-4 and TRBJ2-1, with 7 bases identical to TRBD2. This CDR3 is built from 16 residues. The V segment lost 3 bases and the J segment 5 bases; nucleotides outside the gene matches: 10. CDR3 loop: CASSLATPGLDNEQFF. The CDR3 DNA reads TGTGCCAGCAGTTTGGCTACCCCCGGACTAGACAATGAGCAGTTCTTC.

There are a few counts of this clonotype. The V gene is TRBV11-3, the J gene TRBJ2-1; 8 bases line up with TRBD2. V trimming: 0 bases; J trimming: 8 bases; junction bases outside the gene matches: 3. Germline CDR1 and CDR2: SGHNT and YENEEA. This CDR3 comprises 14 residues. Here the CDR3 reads CASSLDRAGDEQFF. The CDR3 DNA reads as TGTGCCAGCAGCTTAGACCGAGCGGGAGATGAGCAGTTCTTC.

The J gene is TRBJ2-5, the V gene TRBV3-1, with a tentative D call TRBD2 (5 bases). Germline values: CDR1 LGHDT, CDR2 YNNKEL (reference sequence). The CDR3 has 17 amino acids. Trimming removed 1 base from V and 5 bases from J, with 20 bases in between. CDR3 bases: TGTGCCAGCAGCCAAGCTCCCCCGGGCGCGGGCGGGGAGACCCAGTACTTC. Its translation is CASSQAPPGAGGETQYF.

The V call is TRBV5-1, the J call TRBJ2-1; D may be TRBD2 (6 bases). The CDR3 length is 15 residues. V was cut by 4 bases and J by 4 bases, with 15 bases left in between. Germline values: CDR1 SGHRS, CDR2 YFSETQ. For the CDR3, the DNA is TGCGCCAGCAGCGCCCCGGGGACTGTTTACAATGAGCAGTTCTTC. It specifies CASSAPGTVYNEQFF.

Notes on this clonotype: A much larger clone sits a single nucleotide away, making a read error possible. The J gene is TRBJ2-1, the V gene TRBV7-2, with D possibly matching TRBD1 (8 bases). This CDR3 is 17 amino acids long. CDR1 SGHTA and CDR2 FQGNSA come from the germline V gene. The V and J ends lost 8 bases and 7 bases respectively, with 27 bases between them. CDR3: CASGPRGVSGGINEQFF. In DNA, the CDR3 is TGTGCCAGCGGCCCACGGGGGGTGTCAGGGGGCATAAATGAGCAGTTCTTC.

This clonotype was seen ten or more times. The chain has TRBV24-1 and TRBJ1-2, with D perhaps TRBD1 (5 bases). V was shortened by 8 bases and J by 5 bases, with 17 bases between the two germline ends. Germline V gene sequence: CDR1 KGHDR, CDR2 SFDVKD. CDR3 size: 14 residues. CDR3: CATTGGGSEYGYTF. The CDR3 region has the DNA TGTGCCACCACGGGCGGGGGGAGCGAATATGGCTACACCTTC.

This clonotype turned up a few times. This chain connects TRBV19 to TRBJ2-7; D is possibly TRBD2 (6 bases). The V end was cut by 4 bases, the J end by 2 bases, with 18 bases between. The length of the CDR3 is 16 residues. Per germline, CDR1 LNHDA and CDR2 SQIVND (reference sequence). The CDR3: CASSTTGGGLTYEQYF. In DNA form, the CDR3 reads TGTGCCAGTAGTACCACCGGTGGGGGACTTACCTACGAGCAGTACTTC.

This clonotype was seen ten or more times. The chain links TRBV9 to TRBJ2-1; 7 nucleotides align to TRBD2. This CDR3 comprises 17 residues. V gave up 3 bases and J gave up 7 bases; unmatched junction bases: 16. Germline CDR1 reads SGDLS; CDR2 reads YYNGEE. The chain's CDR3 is CASSEPRGGRKGNEQFF. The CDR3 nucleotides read TGTGCCAGCAGCGAGCCTAGGGGAGGGAGAAAAGGAAATGAGCAGTTCTTC.

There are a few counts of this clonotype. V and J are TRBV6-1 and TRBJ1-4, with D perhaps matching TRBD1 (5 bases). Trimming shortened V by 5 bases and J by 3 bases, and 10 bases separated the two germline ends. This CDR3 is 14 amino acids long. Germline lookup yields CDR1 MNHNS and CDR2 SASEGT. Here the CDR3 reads CASSRDGPNEKLFF. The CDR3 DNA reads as TGTGCCAGCAGTAGGGACGGTCCTAATGAAAAACTGTTTTTT.

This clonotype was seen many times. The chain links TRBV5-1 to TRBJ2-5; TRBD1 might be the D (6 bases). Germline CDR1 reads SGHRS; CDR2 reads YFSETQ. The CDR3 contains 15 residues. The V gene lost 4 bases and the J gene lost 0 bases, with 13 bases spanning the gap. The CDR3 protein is CASSLGDRYQETQYF. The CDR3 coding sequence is TGCGCCAGCAGCCTAGGCGACAGGTACCAAGAGACCCAGTACTTC.

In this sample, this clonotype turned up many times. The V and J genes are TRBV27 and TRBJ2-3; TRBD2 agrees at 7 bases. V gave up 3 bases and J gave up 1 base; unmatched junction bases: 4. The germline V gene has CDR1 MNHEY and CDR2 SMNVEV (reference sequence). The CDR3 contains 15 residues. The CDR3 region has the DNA TGTGCCAGCAGTTTGCGGGAGTTTGGCACAGATACGCAGTATTTT. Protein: CASSLREFGTDTQYF.

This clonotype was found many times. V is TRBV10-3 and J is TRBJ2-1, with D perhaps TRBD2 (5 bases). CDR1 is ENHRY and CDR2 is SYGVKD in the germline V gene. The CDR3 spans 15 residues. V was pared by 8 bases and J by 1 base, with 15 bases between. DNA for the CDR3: TGTGCCATCGGGTGGACTTTATCTTCCTACAATGAGCAGTTCTTC. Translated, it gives CAIGWTLSSYNEQFF.

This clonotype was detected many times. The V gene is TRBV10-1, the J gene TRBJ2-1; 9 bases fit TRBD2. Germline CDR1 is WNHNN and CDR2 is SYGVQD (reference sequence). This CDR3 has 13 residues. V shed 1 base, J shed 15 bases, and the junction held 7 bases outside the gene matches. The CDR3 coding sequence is TGCGCCAGCAGTGAGTTACGCGGGACTAGCCTGTTCTTC. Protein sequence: CASSELRGTSLFF.

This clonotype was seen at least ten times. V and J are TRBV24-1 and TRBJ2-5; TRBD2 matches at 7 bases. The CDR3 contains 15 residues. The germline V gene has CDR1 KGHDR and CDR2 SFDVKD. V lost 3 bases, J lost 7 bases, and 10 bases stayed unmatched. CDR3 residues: CATSDAGDPPGTQYF. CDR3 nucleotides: TGTGCCACCAGTGATGCGGGGGACCCTCCGGGGACCCAGTACTTC.

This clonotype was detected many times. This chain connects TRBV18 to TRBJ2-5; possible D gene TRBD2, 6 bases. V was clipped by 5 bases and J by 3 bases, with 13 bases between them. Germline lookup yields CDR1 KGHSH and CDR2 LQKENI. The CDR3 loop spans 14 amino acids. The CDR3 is CASSSSGPKETQYF. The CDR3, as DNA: TGTGCCAGCTCAAGTAGCGGACCAAAAGAGACCCAGTACTTC. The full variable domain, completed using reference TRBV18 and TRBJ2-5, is NAGVMQNPRHLVRRRGQEARLRCSPMKGHSHVYWYRQLPEEGLKFMVYLQKENIIDESGMPKERFSAEFPKEGPSILRIQQVVRGDSAAYFCASSSSGPKETQYFGPGTRLLVL.

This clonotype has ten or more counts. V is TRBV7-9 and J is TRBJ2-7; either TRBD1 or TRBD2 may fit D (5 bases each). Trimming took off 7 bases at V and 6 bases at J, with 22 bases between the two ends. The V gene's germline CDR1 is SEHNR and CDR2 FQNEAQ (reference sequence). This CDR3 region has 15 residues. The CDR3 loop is CASTTGAVKSSEQYF. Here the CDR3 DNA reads TGTGCCAGCACTACCGGGGCAGTTAAAAGCTCCGAGCAGTACTTC.

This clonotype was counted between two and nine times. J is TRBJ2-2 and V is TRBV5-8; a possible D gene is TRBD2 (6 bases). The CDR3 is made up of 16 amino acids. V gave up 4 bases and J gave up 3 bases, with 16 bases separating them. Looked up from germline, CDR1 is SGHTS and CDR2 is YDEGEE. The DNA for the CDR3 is TGTGCCAGCAGCGAAAGACTAGTTCGGGACACCGGGGAGCTGTTTTTT. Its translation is CASSERLVRDTGELFF.

CDR3 residues: CSVRGQGAGANVLTF. As DNA, the CDR3 is TGCAGCGTTCGAGGACAGGGGGCCGGGGCCAACGTCCTGACTTTC. The rearrangement links TRBV29-1 to TRBJ2-6, with 11 bases lining up with TRBD1. The ends lost 5 bases at V and 4 bases at J; junction bases unmatched: 4. The CDR3 totals 15 residues. Germline V lookup: CDR1 SQVTM, CDR2 ANQGSEA.

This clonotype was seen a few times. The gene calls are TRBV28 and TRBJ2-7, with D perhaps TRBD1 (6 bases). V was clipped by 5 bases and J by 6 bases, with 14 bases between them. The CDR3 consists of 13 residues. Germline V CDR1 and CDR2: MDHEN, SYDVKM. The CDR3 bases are TGTGCCAGCAGTAGCGGACAGTTTAGCGAGCAGTACTTC. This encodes CASSSGQFSEQYF. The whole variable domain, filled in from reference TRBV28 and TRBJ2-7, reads DVKVTQSSRYLVKRTGEKVFLECVQDMDHENMFWYRQDPGLGLRLIYFSYDVKMKEKGDIPEGYSVSREKKERFSLILESASTNQTSMYLCASSSGQFSEQYFGPGTRLTVT.

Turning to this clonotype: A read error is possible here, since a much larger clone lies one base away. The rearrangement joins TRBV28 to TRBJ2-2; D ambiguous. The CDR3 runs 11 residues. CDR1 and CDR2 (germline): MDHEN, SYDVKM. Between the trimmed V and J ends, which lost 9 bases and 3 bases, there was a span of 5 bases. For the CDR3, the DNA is TGTGCCAGAACCCACACCGGGGAGCTGTTTTTT. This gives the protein CARTHTGELFF.

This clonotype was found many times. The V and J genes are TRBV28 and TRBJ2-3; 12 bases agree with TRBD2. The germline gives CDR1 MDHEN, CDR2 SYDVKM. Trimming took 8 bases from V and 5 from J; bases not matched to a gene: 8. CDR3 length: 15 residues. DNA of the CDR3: TGTGCCAGCCTTTCGACTAGCGGGAGTGGAGATACGCAGTATTTT. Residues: CASLSTSGSGDTQYF. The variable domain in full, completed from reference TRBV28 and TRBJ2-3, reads DVKVTQSSRYLVKRTGEKVFLECVQDMDHENMFWYRQDPGLGLRLIYFSYDVKMKEKGDIPEGYSVSREKKERFSLILESASTNQTSMYLCASLSTSGSGDTQYFGPGTRLTVL.

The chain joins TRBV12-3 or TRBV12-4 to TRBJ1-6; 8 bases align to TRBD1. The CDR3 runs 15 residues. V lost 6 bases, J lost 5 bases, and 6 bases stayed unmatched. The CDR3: CASRRGQGDNSPLHF. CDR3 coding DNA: TGTGCCAGCAGACGAGGACAGGGCGATAATTCACCCCTCCACTTT.